The clone carrying this T cell receptor (beta chain) has a count of ten or more. From around 530 ng of total RNA, TCR beta-specific cDNA was reverse-transcribed using a constant-region primer. The TCR beta library was amplified through three nested multiplex PCR rounds in a modified ARM-PCR procedure. The opening two PCR rounds, about 10 cycles each, paired TRBV1-TRBV30 forward primers with a C-beta reverse primer. TCRdb reprocessed the multiplex PCR reads via MiXCR and lists one record per CDR3 protein. The repertoire holds under 110,000 distinct CDR3 sequences, with around 73% as singletons. This specimen belongs to a study of tumor-infiltrating lymphocytes in primary liver carcinoma. About the research overall: Stage T1-T3 N0M0 tumors measured about 4.2 to 11 cm at most.

Germline V gene sequence: CDR1 MNHEY, CDR2 SVGAGI. The CDR3 is made up of 16 amino acids. The J segment lost 9 bases and the V segment lost 6 bases, leaving 16 bases of the junction unmatched. The source material, about 18-31 mg of unsorted bulk tissue, was used to co-extract RNA and DNA. The material sequenced was liver tumor tissue from sampling region 2. Subset defined: tumor region T2, inferior pole. The genes are TRBV6-5 and TRBJ2-1; 8 nucleotides match TRBD2. The source of this sequence is a woman aged 60 to 75 with primary liver carcinoma and hepatitis B virus infection. CDR3 coding DNA: TGTGCCAGCAGGCCCGGCGGGGCGGGAGGTCTTTTTGAGCAGTTCTTC. This translates into CASRPGGAGGLFEQFF.